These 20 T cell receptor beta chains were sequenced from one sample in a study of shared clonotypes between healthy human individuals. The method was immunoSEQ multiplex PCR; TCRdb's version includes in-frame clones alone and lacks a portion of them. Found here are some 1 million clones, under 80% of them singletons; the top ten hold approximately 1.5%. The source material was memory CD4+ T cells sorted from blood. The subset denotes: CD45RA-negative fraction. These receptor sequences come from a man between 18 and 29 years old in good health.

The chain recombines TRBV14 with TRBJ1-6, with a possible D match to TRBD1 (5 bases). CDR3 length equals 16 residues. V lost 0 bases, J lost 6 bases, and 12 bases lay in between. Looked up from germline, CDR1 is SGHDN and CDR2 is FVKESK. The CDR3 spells CASSQDGGARNSPLHF. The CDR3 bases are TGTGCCAGCAGCCAAGATGGCGGGGCCCGTAATTCACCCCTCCACTTT.

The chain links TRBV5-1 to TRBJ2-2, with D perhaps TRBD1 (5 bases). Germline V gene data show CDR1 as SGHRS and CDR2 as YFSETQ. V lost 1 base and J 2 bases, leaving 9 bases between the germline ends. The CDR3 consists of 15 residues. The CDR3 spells CASSLIGANTGELFF. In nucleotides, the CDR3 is TGCGCCAGCAGCTTGATTGGGGCCAACACCGGGGAGCTGTTTTTT.

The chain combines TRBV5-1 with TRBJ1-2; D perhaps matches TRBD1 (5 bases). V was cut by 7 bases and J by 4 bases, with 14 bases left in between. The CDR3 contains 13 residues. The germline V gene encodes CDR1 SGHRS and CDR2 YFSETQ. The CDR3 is CASGADSFYGYTF. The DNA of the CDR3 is TGCGCCAGCGGGGCCGACAGCTTCTATGGCTACACCTTC.

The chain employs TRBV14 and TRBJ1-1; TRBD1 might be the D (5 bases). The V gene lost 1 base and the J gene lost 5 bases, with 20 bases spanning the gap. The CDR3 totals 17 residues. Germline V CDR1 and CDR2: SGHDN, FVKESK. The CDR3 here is CASSQVERDPKGTEAFF. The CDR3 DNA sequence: TGTGCCAGCAGCCAAGTTGAAAGGGACCCTAAAGGTACTGAAGCTTTCTTT.

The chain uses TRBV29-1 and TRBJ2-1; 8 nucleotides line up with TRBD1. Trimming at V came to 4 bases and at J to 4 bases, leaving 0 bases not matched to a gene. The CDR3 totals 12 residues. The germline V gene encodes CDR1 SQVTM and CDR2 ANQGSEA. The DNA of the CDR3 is TGCAGCGTTGGGGACAGGTACAATGAGCAGTTCTTC. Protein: CSVGDRYNEQFF.

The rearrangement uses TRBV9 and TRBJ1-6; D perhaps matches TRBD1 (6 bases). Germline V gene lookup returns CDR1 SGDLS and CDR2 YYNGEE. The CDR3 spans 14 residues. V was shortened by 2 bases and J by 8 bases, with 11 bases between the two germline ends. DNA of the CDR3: TGTGCCAGCAGCGTCCGGGACACTTATTCACCCCTCCACTTT. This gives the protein CASSVRDTYSPLHF.

CDR3 in amino acids: CASSQVLEYRKNIQYF. The CDR3 DNA reads as TGCGCCAGCAGCCAAGTATTAGAATACAGAAAAAACATTCAGTACTTC. The rearrangement joins TRBV4-1 to TRBJ2-4, with D uncertain. With 1 base removed from V and 4 bases from J, the gap between germline ends came to 14 bases. CDR3 length: 16 amino acids. CDR1 is MGHRA and CDR2 is YSYEKL in the germline V gene.

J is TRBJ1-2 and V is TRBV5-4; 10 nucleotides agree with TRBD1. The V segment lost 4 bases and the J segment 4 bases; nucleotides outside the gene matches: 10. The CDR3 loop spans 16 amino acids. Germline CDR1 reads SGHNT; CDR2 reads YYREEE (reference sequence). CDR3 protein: CASSTDDRGLGYGYTF. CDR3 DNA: TGTGCCAGCAGCACTGACGACAGGGGGCTTGGCTATGGCTACACCTTC. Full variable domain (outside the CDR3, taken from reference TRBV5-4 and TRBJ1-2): ETGVTQSPTHLIKTRGQQVTLRCSSQSGHNTVSWYQQALGQGPQFIFQYYREEENGRGNFPPRFSGLQFPNYSSELNVNALELDDSALYLCASSTDDRGLGYGYTFGSGTRLTVV.

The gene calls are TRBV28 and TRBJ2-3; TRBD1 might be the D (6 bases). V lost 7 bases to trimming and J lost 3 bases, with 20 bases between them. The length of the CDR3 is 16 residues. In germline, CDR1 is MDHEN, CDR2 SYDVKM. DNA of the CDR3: TGTGCCAGCACTTCTAGGGGGAGTGAAGGAACAGATACGCAGTATTTT. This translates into CASTSRGSEGTDTQYF.

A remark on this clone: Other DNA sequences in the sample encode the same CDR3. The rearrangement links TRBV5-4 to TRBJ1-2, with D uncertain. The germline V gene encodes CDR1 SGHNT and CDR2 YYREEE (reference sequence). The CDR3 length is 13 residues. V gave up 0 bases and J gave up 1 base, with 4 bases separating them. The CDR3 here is CASSLAGNYGYTF. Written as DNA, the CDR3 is TGTGCCAGCAGCTTGGCTGGTAACTATGGCTACACCTTC.

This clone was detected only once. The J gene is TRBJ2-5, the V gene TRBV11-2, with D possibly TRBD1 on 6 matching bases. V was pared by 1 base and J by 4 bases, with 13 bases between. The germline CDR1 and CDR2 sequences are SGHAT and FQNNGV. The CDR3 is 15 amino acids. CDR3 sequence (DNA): TGTGCCAGCAGCTTAGGTGCCCAGGGGCGAGAGACCCAGTACTTC. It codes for CASSLGAQGRETQYF.

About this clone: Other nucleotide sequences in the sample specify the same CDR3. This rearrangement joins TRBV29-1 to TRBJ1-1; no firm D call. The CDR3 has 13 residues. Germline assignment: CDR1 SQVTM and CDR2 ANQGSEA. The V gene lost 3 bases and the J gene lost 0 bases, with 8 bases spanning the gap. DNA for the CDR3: TGCAGCGTTGAGGGGAGATTGAACACTGAAGCTTTCTTT. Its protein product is CSVEGRLNTEAFF.

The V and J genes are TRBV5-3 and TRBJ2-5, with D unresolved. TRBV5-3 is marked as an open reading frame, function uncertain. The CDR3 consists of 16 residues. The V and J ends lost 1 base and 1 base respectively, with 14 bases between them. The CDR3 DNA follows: TGTGCCAGAAGCTTGAACTGCCGCGTGTCCCAAGAGACCCAGTACTTC. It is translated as CARSLNCRVSQETQYF.

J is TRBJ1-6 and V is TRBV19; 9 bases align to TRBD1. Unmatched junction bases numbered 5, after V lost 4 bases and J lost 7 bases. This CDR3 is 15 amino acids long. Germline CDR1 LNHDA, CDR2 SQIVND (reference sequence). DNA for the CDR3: TGTGCCAGTAGTACCGGACAGGGGCCGAATTCACCCCTCCACTTT. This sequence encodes CASSTGQGPNSPLHF.

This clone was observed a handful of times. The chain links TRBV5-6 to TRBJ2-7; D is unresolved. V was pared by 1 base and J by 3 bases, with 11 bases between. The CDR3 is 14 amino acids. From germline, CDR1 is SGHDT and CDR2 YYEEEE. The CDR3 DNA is TGTGCCAGCAGCTTGTCATACGGATACTACGAGCAGTACTTC. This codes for CASSLSYGYYEQYF.

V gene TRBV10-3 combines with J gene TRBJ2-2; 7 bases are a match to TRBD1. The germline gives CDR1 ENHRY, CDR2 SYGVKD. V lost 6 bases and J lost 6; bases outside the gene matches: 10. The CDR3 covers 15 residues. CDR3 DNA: TGTGCCATCAGCTCCCGGGACAGTGACCCCGGGGAGCTGTTTTTT. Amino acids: CAISSRDSDPGELFF.

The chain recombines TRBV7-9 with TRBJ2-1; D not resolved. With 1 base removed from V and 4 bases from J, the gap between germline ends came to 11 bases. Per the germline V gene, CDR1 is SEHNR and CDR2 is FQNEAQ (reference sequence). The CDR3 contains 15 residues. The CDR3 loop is CASSLVSGPYNEQFF. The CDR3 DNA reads TGTGCCAGCAGCTTAGTGTCCGGCCCTTACAATGAGCAGTTCTTC.

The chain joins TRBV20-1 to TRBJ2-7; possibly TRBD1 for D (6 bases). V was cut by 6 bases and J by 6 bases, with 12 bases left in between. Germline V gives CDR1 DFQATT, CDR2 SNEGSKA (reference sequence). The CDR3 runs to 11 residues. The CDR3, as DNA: TGCAGTGCGGTACAGGGTTCCGAGCAGTACTTC. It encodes CSAVQGSEQYF.

The CDR3 is CASSLGRRGWGYTF. CDR3 DNA: TGTGCCAGCAGCTTAGGGCGACGCGGATGGGGCTACACCTTC. The rearrangement uses TRBV7-9 and TRBJ1-2, with D hard to call. The CDR3 totals 14 residues. The V end was cut by 1 base, the J end by 8 bases, with 14 bases between. Per the germline V gene, CDR1 is SEHNR and CDR2 is FQNEAQ (reference sequence). The entire variable domain, with the rest obtained from reference TRBV7-9 and TRBJ1-2, is as follows: DTGVSQNPRHKITKRGQNVTFRCDPISEHNRLYWYRQTLGQGPEFLTYFQNEAQLEKSRLLSDRFSAERPKGSFSTLEIQRTEQGDSAMYLCASSLGRRGWGYTFGSGTRLTVV.

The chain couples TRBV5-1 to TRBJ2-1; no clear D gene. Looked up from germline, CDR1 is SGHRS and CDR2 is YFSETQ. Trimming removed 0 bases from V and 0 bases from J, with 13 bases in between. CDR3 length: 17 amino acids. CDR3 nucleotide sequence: TGCGCCAGCAGCTTGGCGATGAACCCATTCTCCTACAATGAGCAGTTCTTC. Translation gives CASSLAMNPFSYNEQFF.